The 29 T cell receptor beta chains below come from one sample, sequenced in a study of T cells in Graves' hyperthyroidism and ophthalmopathy. TCR beta CDR3 regions were amplified from RNA. TCR CDR3 underwent first-round RT-PCR with the HTBI primer set. Using its own MiXCR run on the multiplex PCR reads, TCRdb lists one record per CDR3 protein. The repertoire holds about 590,000 distinct CDR3 sequences, with 13% to 15% as singletons. Sequenced: blood. All receptors derive from a woman aged 18-30 years with Graves' ophthalmopathy.

This clonotype has a count of ten or more. V and J are TRBV7-9 and TRBJ2-2; D is uncertain. The CDR3 is 14 amino acids. The germline V gene encodes CDR1 SEHNR and CDR2 FQNEAQ (reference sequence). V lost 5 bases and J 6 bases, leaving 13 bases between the germline ends. The CDR3 spells CASSPRQVSGELFF. CDR3 nucleotides: TGTGCCAGCAGCCCGCGCCAGGTATCCGGGGAGCTGTTTTTT.

This clonotype was seen many times. This rearrangement joins TRBV7-2 to TRBJ2-3; a weak D match, TRBD1 (5 bases). The CDR3 extends over 14 amino acids. V was trimmed by 1 base and J by 4 bases, leaving 9 bases between them. CDR1 is SGHTA and CDR2 is FQGNSA in the germline V gene. CDR3 in DNA: TGTGCCAGCAGCTTAGAGACAGAGGCAGATACGCAGTATTTT. It specifies CASSLETEADTQYF.

The CDR3 DNA reads as TGTGCCAGCAGCCGAGGACAGTCGAACAATGAGCAGTTCTTC. Protein: CASSRGQSNNEQFF. The chain joins TRBV3-1 to TRBJ2-1, with D perhaps matching TRBD1 (6 bases). CDR3 size: 14 residues. V lost 4 bases to trimming and J lost 5 bases, with 12 bases between them. CDR1 is LGHDT and CDR2 is YNNKEL in the germline V gene (reference sequence).

With regard to this clonotype: Just one base apart from a much larger clone, this may be a read error. This rearrangement joins TRBV28 to TRBJ2-4, with 7 bases matching TRBD1. This CDR3 has 16 amino acids. Germline V gives CDR1 MDHEN, CDR2 SYDVKM. CDR3: CASSLSGTATKNIQDF. For the CDR3, the DNA is TGTGCCAGCAGTTTATCTGGGACAGCTACCAAAAACATTCAGGACTTC.

In its sample, this clonotype was seen a few times. The V and J genes are TRBV9 and TRBJ2-4; 9 positions agree with TRBD2. The CDR3 is 18 residues long. Germline loops: CDR1 SGDLS, CDR2 YYNGEE. V gave up 3 bases and J gave up 0 bases; unmatched junction bases: 10. CDR3 sequence: CASSASREGRGAKNIQYF. The CDR3 DNA is TGTGCCAGCAGCGCCTCGCGGGAGGGGCGTGGAGCCAAAAACATTCAGTACTTC.

The sample holds many counts of this clonotype. This chain joins TRBV7-2 and TRBJ2-5, with 12 bases identical to TRBD2. The germline gives CDR1 SGHTA, CDR2 FQGNSA. V shed 1 base and J 13 bases; nucleotides not matched to a gene: 7. The CDR3 covers 14 residues. The CDR3 loop reads CASSLDLGLAGMYF. CDR3 DNA sequence: TGTGCCAGCAGCTTAGACCTCGGACTAGCGGGAATGTACTTC.

The chain uses TRBV24-1 and TRBJ2-1; D unresolved. This CDR3 spans 14 amino acids. The germline V gene has CDR1 KGHDR and CDR2 SFDVKD. Trimming removed 3 bases from V and 12 bases from J, with 17 bases in between. CDR3 loop: CATSDPRTLRGQFF. The CDR3 nucleotides read TGTGCCACCAGTGATCCCCGGACCCTTCGTGGGCAGTTCTTC.

With regard to this clonotype: This may arise from a read error, as a much more abundant clone is one base away. In nucleotides, the CDR3 is TGTGCCAGCAGCTTAGTCCGGCAGGCCTATGGCTACACCTTC. This encodes CASSLVRQAYGYTF. J is TRBJ1-2 and V is TRBV7-2; no definite D call. V was clipped by 1 base and J by 4 bases, with 10 bases between them. Germline V CDR1 and CDR2: SGHTA, FQGNSA. The CDR3 runs to 14 residues.

The sample holds many counts of this clonotype. The chain carries TRBV2 and TRBJ1-1; no clear D. CDR1 is SNHLY, CDR2 FYNNEI, per germline. The CDR3 loop spans 13 amino acids. The V end was cut by 7 bases, the J end by 1 base, with 10 bases between. The CDR3 DNA is TGTGCCAGCACCGGAGGGAGGAACACTGAAGCTTTCTTT. Translated: CASTGGRNTEAFF.

This clonotype was counted many times. The chain combines TRBV27 with TRBJ2-3; TRBD2 agrees at 8 bases. V lost 8 bases, J lost 4 bases, and 14 bases stayed unmatched. Germline values: CDR1 MNHEY, CDR2 SMNVEV (reference sequence). The CDR3 consists of 16 residues. CDR3 in amino acids: CASRLQPGLEADTQYF. The CDR3 DNA sequence: TGTGCCAGCCGTCTCCAACCGGGACTAGAAGCAGATACGCAGTATTTT.

This clonotype showed up many times. The chain is built from TRBV2 and TRBJ2-5; D may be TRBD1 (7 bases). The length of the CDR3 is 14 residues. Germline V gene lookup returns CDR1 SNHLY and CDR2 FYNNEI. V gave up 3 bases and J gave up 7 bases, with 15 bases separating them. CDR3 in amino acids: CASSERQGGVTQYF. The CDR3 DNA is TGTGCCAGCAGTGAGAGACAGGGAGGTGTGACCCAGTACTTC.

The chain combines TRBV15 with TRBJ1-1, with D unresolved. Per the germline V gene, CDR1 is LNHNV and CDR2 is YYDKDF (reference sequence). V was pared by 1 base and J by 4 bases, with 19 bases between. The CDR3 has 17 residues. CDR3 sequence: CATSRGGWGGEGTEAFF. The DNA of the CDR3 is TGTGCCACCAGCAGAGGCGGATGGGGTGGAGAAGGCACTGAAGCTTTCTTT.

The chain carries TRBV15 and TRBJ1-1; D remains unclear. The V end was cut by 0 bases, the J end by 0 bases, with 2 bases between. Germline V gene sequence: CDR1 LNHNV, CDR2 YYDKDF (reference sequence). The CDR3 has 13 residues. The CDR3 is CATSRDVNTEAFF. As DNA, the CDR3 is TGTGCCACCAGCAGAGACGTGAACACTGAAGCTTTCTTT.

This clonotype turned up a few times. This chain connects TRBV19 to TRBJ2-5; 12 bases map to TRBD2. The CDR3 is 15 amino acids. V lost 3 bases and J lost 5; bases outside the gene matches: 4. CDR1 and CDR2 (germline): LNHDA, SQIVND (reference sequence). The CDR3 DNA follows: TGTGCCAGTAGTATGACTAGCGGGAGATTGGAGACCCAGTACTTC. Translation gives CASSMTSGRLETQYF.

This clonotype was seen ten or more times. The V gene is TRBV7-3, the J gene TRBJ1-1, with D hard to call. This CDR3 spans 16 amino acids. Per the germline V gene, CDR1 is SGHTA and CDR2 is FQGTGA. V was clipped by 0 bases and J by 4 bases, with 15 bases between them. The CDR3 DNA is TGTGCCAGCAGCTTAACCGGGCTCTCCTCCGTCACTGAAGCTTTCTTT. It yields the protein CASSLTGLSSVTEAFF.

This chain uses TRBV20-1 with TRBJ2-1; 11 positions agree with TRBD2. The J segment lost 3 bases and the V segment lost 4 bases, leaving 5 bases of the junction unmatched. The CDR3 extends over 15 amino acids. Germline CDR1 and CDR2: DFQATT and SNEGSKA (reference sequence). The CDR3 bases are TGCAGTGCTAAAATAGCGGGAGGGGACTACAATGAGCAGTTCTTC. Amino acids: CSAKIAGGDYNEQFF.

The chain links TRBV7-2 to TRBJ1-5, with 8 nucleotides matching TRBD1. Unmatched junction bases numbered 9, after V lost 5 bases and J lost 6 bases. Germline CDR1 and CDR2: SGHTA and FQGNSA. This CDR3 is 15 amino acids long. The CDR3 protein is CASSAGRGLGQPQHF. The CDR3 DNA follows: TGTGCCAGCAGCGCCGGCAGGGGGCTAGGTCAGCCCCAGCATTTT.

The V and J genes are TRBV7-3 and TRBJ1-2; 11 positions match TRBD1. J was trimmed by 4 bases and V by 4 bases; bases with no gene match: 5. Per germline, CDR1 SGHTA and CDR2 FQGTGA. The CDR3 runs to 15 residues. CDR3 in amino acids: CASSSGTGGTYGYTF. CDR3 coding DNA: TGTGCCAGCAGCTCAGGGACAGGGGGGACCTATGGCTACACCTTC.

There are many counts of this clonotype. The CDR3 sequence: CASTPGLAGRDEQFF. The CDR3, as DNA: TGTGCCAGCACCCCGGGACTAGCGGGAAGGGATGAGCAGTTCTTC. The V call is TRBV6-1, the J call TRBJ2-1; 13 bases map to TRBD2. V trimming: 7 bases; J trimming: 8 bases; junction bases outside the gene matches: 8. In germline, CDR1 is MNHNS, CDR2 SASEGT. The CDR3 spans 15 residues.

There are many counts of this clonotype. CDR3 sequence: CASSLSGLNNQPQHF. In nucleotides, the CDR3 is TGTGCCAGCAGTTTGTCCGGGCTTAACAATCAGCCCCAGCATTTT. The chain uses TRBV12-3 or TRBV12-4 and TRBJ1-5; no firm D call. CDR3 length: 15 residues. V was cut by 3 bases and J by 3 bases, with 12 bases left in between.

The V call is TRBV6-2 or TRBV6-3, the J call TRBJ2-4; 8 nucleotides agree with TRBD2. The V and J ends lost 6 bases and 7 bases, in that order; junction bases with no gene match: 5. Germline V lookup: CDR1 MNHEY, CDR2 SVGEGT. The CDR3 totals 13 residues. CDR3 bases: TGTGCCAGCAGCCCAGCGGGAGCGAACATTCAGTACTTC. It specifies CASSPAGANIQYF.

This sequence joins TRBV19 and TRBJ2-1; 8 bases agree with TRBD2. The length of the CDR3 is 16 residues. Losses at the gene ends were 8 bases for V and 8 bases for J; bases not matched to a gene: 17. Germline loops: CDR1 LNHDA, CDR2 SQIVND (reference sequence). CDR3 nucleotides: TGTGCCAGTGGTGTAAGGGCCCTCCGGGGGGGCGATGAGCAGTTCTTC. It codes for CASGVRALRGGDEQFF.

The V call is TRBV4-2, the J call TRBJ2-2, with unresolved D. The germline gives CDR1 LGHNA, CDR2 YNFKEQ. Trimming shortened V by 0 bases and J by 1 base, and 9 bases separated the two germline ends. The CDR3 has 16 residues. CDR3 DNA sequence: TGTGCCAGCAGCCAAGATGGACCAGAGAACACCGGGGAGCTGTTTTTT. Protein sequence: CASSQDGPENTGELFF.

In its sample, this clonotype was seen many times. The V and J genes are TRBV6-1 and TRBJ2-7, with TRBD1 matching 12 bases. Germline V lookup: CDR1 MNHNS, CDR2 SASEGT. The junction had 3 bases not matched to a gene; V was cut back by 6 bases and J by 3 bases. CDR3 length: 14 residues. CDR3 residues: CASRGTGGVYEQYF. The CDR3 DNA reads TGTGCCAGCAGGGGGACAGGGGGCGTCTACGAGCAGTACTTC.

This clonotype was detected ten times or more. This sequence joins TRBV6-1 and TRBJ2-5; D may correspond to TRBD1 or TRBD2 (6 bases each). Germline values: CDR1 MNHNS, CDR2 SASEGT. The ends were cut back, 8 bases at V and 5 bases at J, with 24 bases in the middle. CDR3 length equals 16 residues. CDR3 sequence reads: CASRPSTHRAGETQYF. The CDR3 DNA follows: TGTGCCAGCCGACCCTCGACTCACAGGGCGGGGGAGACCCAGTACTTC.

This clonotype was found many times. The genes are TRBV28 and TRBJ1-3; tentative D call: TRBD1 (6 bases). This CDR3 has 16 residues. The V end lost 5 bases, the J end lost 4 bases, and 18 bases lay between the germline ends. The V gene's germline CDR1 is MDHEN and CDR2 SYDVKM. In nucleotides, the CDR3 is TGTGCCAGCAGTCCACTCCGGGGGGCGCCCGGAAACACCATATATTTT. Translation gives CASSPLRGAPGNTIYF.

In the case of this clonotype: A much larger clonotype is one base distant, so this may be a read error. This rearrangement joins TRBV24-1 to TRBJ1-6; a possible D gene is TRBD1 (6 bases). The CDR3 spans 14 residues. Germline V CDR1 and CDR2: KGHDR, SFDVKD. CDR3 coding DNA: TGTGCCACCAGTGATACGGCAGGGGATTCACTCCTCCACTTT. Translating it yields CATSDTAGDSLLHF.

Ten or more counts support this clonotype. The chain recombines TRBV6-5 with TRBJ2-1; D ambiguous. This CDR3 is 13 amino acids long. Germline values: CDR1 MNHEY, CDR2 SVGAGI. V was shortened by 0 bases and J by 3 bases, with 3 bases between the two germline ends. The CDR3 DNA sequence: TGTGCCAGCAGTTACTCTCACTACAATGAGCAGTTCTTC. Residues: CASSYSHYNEQFF.

The CDR3 protein is CASSMGRLAGGNTGELFF. CDR3 bases: TGTGCCAGTAGTATGGGAAGGCTAGCGGGAGGGAACACCGGGGAGCTGTTTTTT. This sequence joins TRBV19 and TRBJ2-2; 11 bases are a match to TRBD2. Germline lookup yields CDR1 LNHDA and CDR2 SQIVND (reference sequence). This CDR3 spans 18 amino acids. V dropped 3 bases and J dropped 1; count of bases not matched to a gene: 7.